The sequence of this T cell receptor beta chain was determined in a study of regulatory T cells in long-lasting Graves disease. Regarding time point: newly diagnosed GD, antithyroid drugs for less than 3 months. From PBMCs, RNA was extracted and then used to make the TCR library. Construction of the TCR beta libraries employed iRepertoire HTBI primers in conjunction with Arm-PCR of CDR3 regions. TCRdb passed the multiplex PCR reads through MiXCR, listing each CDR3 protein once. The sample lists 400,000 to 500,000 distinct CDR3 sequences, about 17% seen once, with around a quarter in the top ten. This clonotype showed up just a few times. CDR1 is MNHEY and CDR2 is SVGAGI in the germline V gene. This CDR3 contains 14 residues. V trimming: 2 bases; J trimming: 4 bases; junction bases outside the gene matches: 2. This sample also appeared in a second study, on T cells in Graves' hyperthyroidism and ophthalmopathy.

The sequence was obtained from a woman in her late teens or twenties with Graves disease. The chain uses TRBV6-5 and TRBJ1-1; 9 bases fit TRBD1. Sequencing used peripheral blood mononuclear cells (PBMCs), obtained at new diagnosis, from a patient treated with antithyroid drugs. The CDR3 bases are TGTGCCAGCAGTTACGACAGGGGGGCCACTGAAGCTTTCTTT. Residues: CASSYDRGATEAFF.